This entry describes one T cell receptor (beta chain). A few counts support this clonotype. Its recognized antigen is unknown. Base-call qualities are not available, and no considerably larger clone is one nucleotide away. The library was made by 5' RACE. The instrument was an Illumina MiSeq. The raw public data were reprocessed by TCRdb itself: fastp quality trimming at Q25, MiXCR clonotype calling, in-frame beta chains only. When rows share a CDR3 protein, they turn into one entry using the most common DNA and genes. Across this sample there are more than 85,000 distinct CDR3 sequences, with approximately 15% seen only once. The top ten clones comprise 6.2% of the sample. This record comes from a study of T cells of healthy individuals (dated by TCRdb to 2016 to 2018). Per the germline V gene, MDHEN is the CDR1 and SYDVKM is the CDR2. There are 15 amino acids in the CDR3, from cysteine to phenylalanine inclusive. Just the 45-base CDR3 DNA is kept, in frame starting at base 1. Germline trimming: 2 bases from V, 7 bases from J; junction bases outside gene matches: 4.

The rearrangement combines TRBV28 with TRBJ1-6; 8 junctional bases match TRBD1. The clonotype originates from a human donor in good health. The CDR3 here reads CASSLAGGRNSPLHF. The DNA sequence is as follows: TGTGCCAGCAGTTTAGCAGGGGGCCGAAATTCACCCCTCCACTTT.